A few counts support the clone carrying this T cell receptor beta chain. As yet, its antigen is unknown. This record belongs to a study of beta chain features in type 1 diabetes. Expressed TCRB transcripts were sequenced after all isolated RNA was converted to cDNA. Naive, central memory and regulatory T cell samples averaged roughly 3.8 million reads. TCRdb keeps only in-frame clones here, not all; method: immunoSEQ multiplex PCR. The table records under 450,000 clones, 11% to 15% of them present only once. Study-level findings and limits: In cDNA sequencing, cells with high TCR expression could be over-represented.

The CDR3 loop spans 14 amino acids. In germline, CDR1 is SEHNR, CDR2 FQNEAQ (reference sequence). The germline V and J ends were trimmed by 5 bases and 7 bases, with 15 bases remaining between them. The chain carries TRBV7-9 and TRBJ2-1, with D hard to call. Sequenced material: naive CD4+ T cells from blood. This sequence was found in a man aged 30 to 45 in good health. The CDR3 region has the DNA TGTGCCAGCAGCCTTTCCATAGGGATTAATGAGCAGTTCTTC. It translates to CASSLSIGINEQFF.